The present entry profiles one T cell receptor beta chain with its context. Its specificity is not known. These data originate in a study of T-cell memory formation after mild COVID-19. Study as a whole: There were largely donor-specific TCR clusters. General study points: CD8+ contracting clones occupied EMRA, while CD4+ ones occupied mainly CM and EM. A balance of CD4 and CD8 characterized clones contracting day 15 to 85, whereas later expanders leaned CD4+.

TCR alpha and TCR beta cDNA libraries with sample barcodes and UMIs came from 5'RACE using constant-segment primers. TCRdb re-called the 5' RACE reads with MiXCR, one entry per CDR3 protein. The sample consists of 350,000 to 450,000 distinct CDR3 sequences, about an eighth of them appearing once. The CDR3 extends over 13 amino acids. Trimming took off 0 bases at V and 9 bases at J, with 14 bases between the two ends. Germline lookup yields CDR1 DFQATT and CDR2 SNEGSKA (reference sequence). Sequencing was carried out using PBMCs or a T cell subset sorted from them (not recorded which). This chain uses TRBV20-1 with TRBJ1-2; no firm D call. The sequence derives from a young man who had mild COVID-19 (a few samples of this study predate the infection). Cell type and time point are not known. DNA for the CDR3: TGCAGTGCTAGAGAGCTCGCCAGGTTGCGCTACACCTTC. This sequence encodes CSARELARLRYTF.